The subject of this entry is one TCR beta chain. Sequence at one end of the junction differs from germline and may be a read error. The sample comes from a study of blood T cells in healthy people across ages. Next came a second PCR, run for about 7 to 12 cycles, which used a sample-barcoded 5' primer along with a J-beta primer mix. Using its own MiXCR run on the 5' RACE reads, TCRdb lists one record per CDR3 protein. This sample has 850,000 to 1,000,000 distinct CDR3 sequences; around 48% occur once, and the top ten carry roughly 13%. The CDR3 runs to 16 residues. Source material: blood. The clonotype originates from a man aged 30 to 45 in good health. The chain couples TRBV12-3 or TRBV12-4 to TRBJ2-1; unclear D gene. Here the CDR3 DNA reads TGTGCCAGCACCCAGAGAATAGTCAGGCCCTCCAATGAGCAGCTCTTC. The encoded protein is CASTQRIVRPSNEQLF.